Shown below are 8 T cell receptor beta chains from a single sample sequenced in a study of T cell responses to AZD1222 COVID-19 vaccine. The data were produced by immunoSEQ multiplex PCR, yet TCRdb's version contains in-frame clones alone and is incomplete. Of 120,000 to 150,000 clones in the sample, more than 70% were seen once. The material sequenced was peripheral blood, taken 28 days after the second AZD1222 dose. All receptors derive from an adult who received the AZD1222 COVID-19 vaccine.

The rearrangement links TRBV3-1 (or the pseudogene TRBV3-2) to TRBJ2-7, with D hard to call. CDR1 and CDR2 from the germline V gene are LGHDT and YNNKEL (reference sequence). The ends were cut back, 0 bases at V and 3 bases at J, with 6 bases in the middle. The CDR3 extends over 13 amino acids. CDR3 residues: CASSQDLYYEQYF. CDR3 coding DNA: TGTGCCAGCAGCCAAGATTTATACTACGAGCAGTACTTC.

The chain links TRBV5-1 to TRBJ1-2; 7 bases agree with TRBD1. The CDR3 is made up of 15 amino acids. The germline gives CDR1 SGHRS, CDR2 YFSETQ. With V trimmed by 3 bases and J by 1 base, 6 bases remained unmatched. The CDR3 region is CASSSSGTDNYGYTF. As DNA, the CDR3 is TGCGCCAGCAGCTCCTCCGGGACAGATAACTATGGCTACACCTTC.

The V call is TRBV5-8, the J call TRBJ2-3; 7 bases agree with TRBD1. This CDR3 comprises 17 residues. V shed 4 bases and J 0 bases; nucleotides not matched to a gene: 11. In germline, CDR1 is SGHTS, CDR2 YDEGEE. The CDR3 protein is CASSLNSRGRSTDTQYF. In nucleotides, the CDR3 is TGTGCCAGCAGCCTTAACAGCAGGGGGAGAAGCACAGATACGCAGTATTTT.

The chain is built from TRBV7-6 and TRBJ2-2, with a weak D call TRBD2 (5 bases). The CDR3 sequence is 15 residues long. CDR1 and CDR2 from the germline V gene are SGHVS and FNYEAQ. V shed 6 bases and J shed 0 bases, with 11 bases lying between them. The CDR3 nucleotides are TGTGCCAGCAGGCTGCCCGGGACGAACACCGGGGAGCTGTTTTTT. It codes for CASRLPGTNTGELFF.

This clone was found a few times. The chain links TRBV7-9 to TRBJ1-2; D unclear. Trimming took off 7 bases at V and 6 bases at J, with 15 bases between the two ends. There are 13 residues in the CDR3. Looked up from germline, CDR1 is SEHNR and CDR2 is FQNEAQ (reference sequence). The CDR3 loop is CASTWGVGDGYTF. The CDR3 DNA reads TGTGCCAGCACCTGGGGTGTTGGAGATGGCTACACCTTC.

The rearrangement uses TRBV7-9 and TRBJ2-3, with D perhaps matching TRBD1 (6 bases). Germline V lookup: CDR1 SEHNR, CDR2 FQNEAQ (reference sequence). The V end was cut by 0 bases, the J end by 3 bases, with 10 bases between. This CDR3 comprises 15 residues. CDR3 sequence: CASSLARQGTDTQYF. The CDR3 DNA sequence: TGTGCCAGCAGCTTAGCCAGGCAGGGGACAGATACGCAGTATTTT.

This chain connects TRBV11-2 to TRBJ1-1, with D unclear. CDR3 size: 11 residues. CDR1 is SGHAT, CDR2 FQNNGV, per germline. The V gene lost 1 base and the J gene lost 10 bases, with 7 bases spanning the gap. Here the CDR3 reads CASSLGAGAFF. The CDR3 coding sequence is TGTGCCAGCAGCTTAGGGGCTGGAGCTTTCTTT.

V usage is TRBV2 and J usage is TRBJ2-7, with a weak D call TRBD2 (6 bases). The germline CDR1 and CDR2 sequences are SNHLY and FYNNEI. CDR3 size: 13 residues. V was pared by 1 base and J by 6 bases, with 10 bases between. The CDR3 bases are TGTGCCAGCAGTGAAGGCAGAGCGGGCGAGCAGTACTTC. Amino acid sequence: CASSEGRAGEQYF.